This T cell receptor beta chain emerged from a study of CD8 T cells in Susac syndrome (dated by TCRdb to 2018 to 2020). About the investigation overall: Repertoire sequencing was used to test whether CD8+ T cell activation and differentiation in Susac syndrome was antigen driven. The paper as a whole reports these results and caveats: The number of individuals in the TCR sequencing and HLA analysis was acknowledged as relatively small.

Peripheral blood CD8+ and CD4+ T cells from healthy donors, Susac syndrome patients and multiple sclerosis patients were profiled using high-throughput TCR beta sequencing. The multiple sclerosis controls were treatment-naive patients who had stable or active relapsing-remitting disease and met the revised McDonald criteria. Bulk CD8+ and CD4+ T cells were purified by magnetic negative isolation, while CD8+ TEMRA cells were enriched using FACS. Blood was collected in EDTA tubes and processed within 24 hours, with PBMCs isolated through density gradient centrifugation. PBMCs intended for TCR sequencing were cryopreserved in liquid nitrogen and were subsequently thawed in a 37 degrees C water bath. The sorted or isolated CD4+, CD8+ and CD8+ TEMRA cells had a purity of 90% or higher. The junction shows trimming of 0 bases on V and 5 bases on J, plus 17 bases between the germline ends. The CDR3 numbers 16 residues from cysteine through phenylalanine. The read is trimmed to its CDR3 DNA, 48 bases read in frame from base 1. As encoded in the germline V gene, CDR1 is SGDLS while CDR2 is YYNGEE.

RNA was extracted with the RNeasy kit and 0.5 to 1 ug was reverse transcribed using random hexamers. TCR beta CDR3 regions were amplified with the immunoSEQ multiplex PCR assay covering 54 Vbeta and 13 Jbeta segments. Bias from PCR amplification was corrected by using a synthetic template baseline for primer optimization and for computational correction. Per the authors' processing: Reads were assigned to V, D and J genes according to IMGT and analyzed in immunoSEQ Analyzer, with only productive sequences retained. Clonality was computed as one minus Shannon entropy normalized by log2 of the number of productive unique sequences. For each patient and control, public and private clones were evaluated within the 100 most prevalent clones. Clones were defined as Susac-specific when absent from the healthy and MS cohorts, from approximately 970 published viral clones and from other ImmuneACCESS disease sequences. The public reads were run again by TCRdb, first through fastp at Q25 and then through MiXCR, and only productive beta chains were kept. CDR3 protein sequences are deduplicated, and each keeps its most common genes and DNA. TCRdb, rather than the study authors, made the V and J calls. This sample comprises roughly 120,000 distinct CDR3 sequences, around 92% of them detected only once. Jointly, the top ten make up roughly 0.088% of the sample.

This clonotype is a singleton in its sample. Its antigen specificity is not known. Per-nucleotide qualities are absent, and no much larger clonotype sits a single base away. A single read offers scant evidence. Sequences were obtained from CD4+ T cells from PBMCs. The V gene is TRBV9 and the J gene is TRBJ2-5; the D gene is perhaps TRBD2, from 5 matching bases. The receptor comes from a human donor with multiple sclerosis. The nucleotide sequence is given as TGTGCCAGCAGCGTAGGAGCCGGACTTAAGGGTGAGACCCAGTACTTC. Translated, it reads CASSVGAGLKGETQYF.